Given below is one TCR beta chain in context. It was CD45RO-negative cells, positively selected for CCR7, that made up naive CD8 cells, with terminally differentiated effector memory CD45RA+ cells excluded. This specimen comes from a study of shared clonotypes between healthy human individuals. Sequencing used immunoSEQ multiplex PCR; TCRdb keeps in-frame clones, though not all of them. The repertoire holds around 1,900,000 clones, with around 93% as singletons. V lost 5 bases to trimming and J lost 4 bases; unmatched junction nucleotides: 6. The germline gives CDR1 SEHNR, CDR2 FQNEAQ (reference sequence). The CDR3 totals 14 residues.

The clonotype was recovered from a man aged 18 to 29 in good health. Some clones in this sample may be carry-over from other donors' samples. Sequencing was done on a sample of naive CD8+ T cells from PBMCs. The chain recombines TRBV7-9 with TRBJ2-7; 9 bases agree with TRBD1. The CDR3 is CASSETGQGYEQYF. In DNA, the CDR3 is TGTGCCAGCAGCGAAACGGGACAGGGATACGAGCAGTACTTC.